This T cell receptor beta chain stems from a study of blood T cell repertoires in COVID-19. It was within 2 weeks before study entry that exposed participants met a COVID-19 case. Germline CDR1 reads SGHTA; CDR2 reads FQGNSA. The CDR3 sequence is 16 residues long. V was trimmed by 2 bases and J by 0 bases, leaving 13 bases between them. Original methodology: Estimation of nucleated cell counts relied on the amplification of reference gene primers. TCRdb's table, derived via immunoSEQ multiplex PCR, lists solely in-frame clones and lacks some. Clone size and V and J calls were adopted from that table, with D and trimming inferred from the DNA. This sample has over 130,000 clones, with 70% to 85% found just once.

V and J are TRBV7-2 and TRBJ2-5; D is perhaps TRBD2 (6 bases). The source material was PBMCs or T cells enriched from blood (not recorded which). This TCR was recovered from a woman aged 18-29 years who had been exposed to COVID-19. The CDR3 region is CASSLIWAGNQETQYF. As DNA, the CDR3 is TGTGCCAGCAGCTTAATCTGGGCGGGGAACCAAGAGACCCAGTACTTC.